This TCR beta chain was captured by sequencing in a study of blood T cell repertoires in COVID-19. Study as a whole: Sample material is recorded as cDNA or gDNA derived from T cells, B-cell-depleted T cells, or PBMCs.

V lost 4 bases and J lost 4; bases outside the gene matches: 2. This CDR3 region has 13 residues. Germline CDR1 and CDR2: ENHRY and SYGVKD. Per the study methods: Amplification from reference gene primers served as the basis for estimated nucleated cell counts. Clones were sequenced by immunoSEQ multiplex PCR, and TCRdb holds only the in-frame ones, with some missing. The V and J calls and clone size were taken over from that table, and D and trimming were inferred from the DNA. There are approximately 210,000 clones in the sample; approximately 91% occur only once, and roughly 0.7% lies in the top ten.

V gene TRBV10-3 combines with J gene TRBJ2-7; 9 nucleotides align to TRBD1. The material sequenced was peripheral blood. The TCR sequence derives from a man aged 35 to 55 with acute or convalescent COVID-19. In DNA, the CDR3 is TGTGCCATCAGTGGCGGACAGGGGTACGAGCAGTACTTC. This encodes CAISGGQGYEQYF.